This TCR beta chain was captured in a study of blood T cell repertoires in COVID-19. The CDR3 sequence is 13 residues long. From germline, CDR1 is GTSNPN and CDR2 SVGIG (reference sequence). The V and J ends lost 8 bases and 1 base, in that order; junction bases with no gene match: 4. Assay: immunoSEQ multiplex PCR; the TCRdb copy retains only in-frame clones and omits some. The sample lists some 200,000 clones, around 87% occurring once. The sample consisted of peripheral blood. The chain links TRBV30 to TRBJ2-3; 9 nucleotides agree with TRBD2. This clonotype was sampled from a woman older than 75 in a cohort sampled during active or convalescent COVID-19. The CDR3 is CAGRLAGTDTQYF. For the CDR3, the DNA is TGTGCCGGCCGACTAGCGGGCACAGATACGCAGTATTTT.